This record covers a single T cell receptor beta chain. This entry comes from a study of blood T cell repertoires in COVID-19. As for the study in general: Specimens from acute and convalescent COVID-19 originated in the United States, Italy and Spain. In each case, the material was cDNA or gDNA derived from T cells, B-cell-depleted T cells, or PBMCs.

The CDR3 extends over 15 amino acids. With 4 bases clipped from V and 2 bases from J, the junction kept 8 bases outside the gene matches. Germline V gene lookup returns CDR1 SGDLS and CDR2 YYNGEE. Original handling: Estimation of nucleated cell counts was performed using reference gene primer amplification. Generated by immunoSEQ multiplex PCR, the TCRdb table keeps only in-frame clones and is missing some. The V and J calls and clone size are taken from that table; D and trimming were inferred from the DNA. The sample holds about 110,000 clones, 70% to 90% seen once. The J gene is TRBJ1-2, the V gene TRBV9, with 7 bases identical to TRBD1. The receptor was derived from a human donor in a cohort sampled during active COVID-19. Material for sequencing was peripheral blood. The CDR3: CASSPRGTANYGYTF. The CDR3 DNA reads TGTGCCAGCAGCCCCCGCGGGACAGCGAACTATGGCTACACCTTC.